Listed below are T cell receptor beta chains from one sample, sequenced in a study of control samples from healthy donors and cancer patients. Assay: immunoSEQ multiplex PCR; the TCRdb copy retains only in-frame clones and omits some. The table records roughly 63,000 clones, 85% to 90% of them present only once. The sample taken for sequencing was PBMCs. The receptors were gathered from a man aged 60 to 69 with colorectal cancer. The CDR3 runs from the conserved cysteine through the conserved F or W. The D gene is left open where the match is weak. The size field is filled for only some rows; it gives once, few, many or a size class.

v_call	j_call	d_call	clone_size	cdr3_aa	cdr3_nt
TRBV11-2	TRBJ1-3	TRBD1	once	CASSLSGGPGNTIYF	TGTGCCAGCAGCTTGTCAGGGGGCCCTGGAAACACCATATATTTT
TRBV7-2	TRBJ1-2	.	.	CASSSRRQGINYGYTF	TGTGCCAGCAGCTCTCGGCGGCAGGGGATTAACTATGGCTACACCTTC
TRBV29-1	TRBJ1-2	.	.	CSVEDLTRYGYTF	TGCAGCGTTGAAGATCTGACGCGCTATGGCTACACCTTC
TRBV9	TRBJ1-2	.	.	CASSPQSRYGYTF	TGTGCCAGCAGCCCCCAATCCCGCTATGGCTACACCTTC
TRBV5-4	TRBJ2-6	.	.	CASSHGGLAPLGANVLTF	TGTGCCAGCAGCCACGGGGGGCTAGCGCCGCTTGGGGCCAACGTCCTGACTTTC
TRBV7-9	TRBJ1-2	TRBD1	.	CASGSPTDRGNGYTF	TGTGCCAGCGGCTCTCCCACCGACAGGGGTAACGGCTACACCTTC
TRBV4-1	TRBJ1-1	.	.	CASSQLPNTEAFF	TGCGCCAGCAGCCAGCTGCCGAACACTGAAGCTTTCTTT
TRBV3-1/TRBV3-2	TRBJ1-6	.	.	CATRRGENSPLHF	TGTGCCACCCGGAGAGGGGAAAATTCACCCCTCCACTTT
TRBV30	TRBJ2-5	TRBD1	once	CAWATGGGKTQYF	TGTGCCTGGGCCACAGGGGGCGGAAAGACCCAGTACTTC
TRBV7-6	TRBJ2-7	TRBD1	.	CASSPSTGETSYEQYF	TGTGCCAGCAGCCCCTCCACAGGGGAGACCTCCTACGAGCAGTACTTC
TRBV7-2	TRBJ2-3	.	.	CASSLEGVTQYF	TGTGCCAGCAGCTTAGAGGGTGTTACGCAGTATTTT
TRBV10-3	TRBJ1-5	.	.	CAISEGDSSNQPQHF	TGTGCCATCAGTGAGGGTGACAGTAGCAATCAGCCCCAGCATTTT
TRBV3-1/TRBV3-2	TRBJ1-6	TRBD1	.	CASSQSEGARANNSPLHF	TGTGCCAGCAGCCAATCGGAGGGGGCGAGGGCTAATAATTCACCCCTCCACTTT
TRBV7-9	TRBJ2-7	.	once	CASSLGVSRGGEQYF	TGTGCCAGCAGCTTAGGAGTCTCCCGAGGAGGTGAGCAGTACTTC
TRBV7-9	TRBJ2-7	.	.	CASSLTGNRDEQYF	TGTGCCAGCAGCTTAACAGGGAATCGCGACGAGCAGTACTTC
TRBV3-1/TRBV3-2	TRBJ1-2	.	.	CASSPGTTNYGYTF	TGTGCCAGCAGCCCGGGGACTACAAACTATGGCTACACCTTC
TRBV24-1	TRBJ2-2	.	.	CATRDKYTGELFF	TGTGCCACCAGGGACAAATACACCGGGGAGCTGTTTTTT
TRBV6-5	TRBJ2-1	TRBD1	once	CASSPGQIATNEQFF	TGTGCCAGCAGCCCGGGACAGATCGCCACCAATGAGCAGTTCTTC
TRBV7-2	TRBJ2-2	.	.	CASSLKGGSTGELFF	TGTGCCAGCAGCTTAAAGGGGGGCTCCACCGGGGAGCTGTTTTTT
TRBV5-1	TRBJ2-3	TRBD1	.	CASSLSGTGGTDTQYF	TGCGCCAGCAGCTTATCCGGGACAGGGGGCACAGATACGCAGTATTTT
TRBV6-2/TRBV6-3	TRBJ2-7	.	.	CASSYSGQGPYEQYF	TGTGCCAGCAGTTACAGTGGGCAGGGCCCCTACGAGCAGTACTTC
TRBV20-1	TRBJ1-5	.	.	CSASPDISLHF	TGCAGTGCTAGCCCGGACATCTCCCTGCATTTT
TRBV20-1	TRBJ2-5	TRBD2	.	CSASEGAGQETQYF	TGCAGTGCTAGTGAAGGAGCGGGGCAAGAGACCCAGTACTTC
TRBV5-4	TRBJ2-3	TRBD2	.	CASSQSAGGSTDTQYF	TGTGCCAGCAGCCAATCAGCGGGGGGAAGCACAGATACGCAGTATTTT
TRBV7-9	TRBJ2-7	TRBD1	.	CASSMGQGVYEQYF	TGTGCCAGCAGCATGGGACAGGGGGTCTACGAGCAGTACTTC
TRBV25-1	TRBJ2-5	.	.	CASSEVGVETQYF	TGTGCCAGCAGTGAAGTAGGGGTCGAGACCCAGTACTTC
TRBV19	TRBJ1-6	.	.	CASSNQGGYGSPLHF	TGTGCCAGTAGCAATCAAGGGGGTTACGGTTCACCCCTCCACTTT
TRBV6-4	TRBJ2-3	TRBD1	.	CASSDSTGTGDTQYF	TGTGCCAGCAGTGACTCGACTGGGACAGGTGATACGCAGTATTTT
TRBV6-5	TRBJ2-7	TRBD1	.	CASSPPDRFEEQYF	TGTGCCAGCAGTCCCCCGGACAGGTTTGAGGAGCAGTACTTC
TRBV6-5	TRBJ2-1	TRBD2	.	CASRRPGGNEQFF	TGTGCCAGCAGAAGGCCGGGGGGGAATGAGCAGTTCTTC
TRBV7-9	TRBJ1-1	TRBD1	.	CASSRMGQQNTEAFF	TGTGCCAGCAGCCGGATGGGACAGCAGAACACTGAAGCTTTCTTT
TRBV19	TRBJ1-1	.	.	CASRTGTAGENTEAFF	TGTGCCAGTAGGACCGGGACGGCAGGGGAGAACACTGAAGCTTTCTTT
TRBV6-5	TRBJ1-1	.	.	CASYPGPPSEAFF	TGTGCCTCCTACCCCGGTCCCCCGAGTGAAGCTTTCTTT
TRBV6-5	TRBJ2-5	.	.	CASSYGGKETQYF	TGTGCCAGCAGTTACGGCGGCAAAGAGACCCAGTACTTC
TRBV3-1/TRBV3-2	TRBJ2-3	.	.	CASSEAGGSTDTQYF	TGTGCCAGCAGCGAAGCCGGGGGTAGCACAGATACGCAGTATTTT
TRBV19	TRBJ1-4	.	.	CASRRGAGIEKLFF	TGTGCCAGCCGCCGGGGGGCAGGGATCGAAAAACTGTTTTTT
TRBV11-2	TRBJ2-3	.	once	CASSLGRGRTDTQYF	TGTGCCAGCAGCTTAGGGCGGGGGCGCACAGATACGCAGTATTTT
TRBV2	TRBJ1-2	.	.	CASSESRGYTF	TGTGCCAGCAGTGAATCCAGGGGCTACACCTTC
TRBV9	TRBJ1-2	.	once	CASSVVSEPHGYTF	TGTGCCAGCAGCGTAGTTTCGGAACCCCATGGCTACACCTTC
TRBV28	TRBJ1-5	.	.	CASSDPERSSNQPQHF	TGTGCCAGCAGTGACCCCGAGAGAAGTAGCAATCAGCCCCAGCATTTT
TRBV9	TRBJ2-3	.	.	CASSVGPATDTQYF	TGTGCCAGCAGCGTAGGCCCTGCCACAGATACGCAGTATTTT
TRBV2	TRBJ1-3	.	.	CASSEEVSNTIYF	TGTGCCAGCAGTGAAGAGGTCTCTAACACCATATATTTT
TRBV4-1	TRBJ2-1	.	.	CASSQAGNSYNEQFF	TGCGCCAGCAGCCAAGCCGGAAACTCCTACAATGAGCAGTTCTTC
TRBV2	TRBJ2-1	.	.	CASIGQLHNEQFF	TGTGCCAGCATAGGACAGCTTCACAATGAGCAGTTCTTC
TRBV18	TRBJ1-1	TRBD1	.	CASSSTGEGTEAFF	TGTGCCAGCTCATCCACAGGGGAAGGCACTGAAGCTTTCTTT
TRBV3-1/TRBV3-2	TRBJ2-1	TRBD2	.	CASTRTSGYNEQFF	TGTGCCAGCACCCGGACTAGCGGGTACAATGAGCAGTTCTTC
TRBV7-9	TRBJ1-2	TRBD1	.	CASSSPGQEANYGYTF	TGTGCCAGCAGCTCACCCGGACAGGAGGCTAACTATGGCTACACCTTC
TRBV5-4	TRBJ1-2	TRBD1	.	CASSSQGGSYGYTF	TGTGCCAGCAGCTCCCAGGGGGGCTCCTATGGCTACACCTTC
TRBV4-3	TRBJ1-3	.	once	CASSQDPYGPGNTIYF	TGCGCCAGCAGCCAAGACCCTTATGGTCCTGGAAACACCATATATTTT